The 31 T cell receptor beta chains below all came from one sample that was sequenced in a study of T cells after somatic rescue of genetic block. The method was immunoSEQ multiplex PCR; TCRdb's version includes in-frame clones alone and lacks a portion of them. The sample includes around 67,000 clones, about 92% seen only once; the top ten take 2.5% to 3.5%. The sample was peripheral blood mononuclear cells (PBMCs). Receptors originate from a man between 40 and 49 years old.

The CDR3 loop is CASGGRAVDTQYF. In DNA, the CDR3 is TGCGCCAGCGGGGGTCGGGCTGTAGATACGCAGTATTTT. The V gene is TRBV4-1, the J gene TRBJ2-3; perhaps D is TRBD1 or TRBD2 (5 bases each). Between the trimmed V and J ends, which lost 8 bases and 5 bases, there was a span of 14 bases. The CDR3 sequence is 13 residues long. From germline, CDR1 is MGHRA and CDR2 YSYEKL.

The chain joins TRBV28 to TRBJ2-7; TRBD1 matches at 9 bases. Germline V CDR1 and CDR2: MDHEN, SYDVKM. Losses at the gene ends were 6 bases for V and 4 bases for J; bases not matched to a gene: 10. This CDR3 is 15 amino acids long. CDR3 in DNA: TGTGCCAGCAGCACCATAGGGACAGGGATTTACGAGCAGTACTTC. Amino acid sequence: CASSTIGTGIYEQYF. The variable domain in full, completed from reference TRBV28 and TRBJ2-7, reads DVKVTQSSRYLVKRTGEKVFLECVQDMDHENMFWYRQDPGLGLRLIYFSYDVKMKEKGDIPEGYSVSREKKERFSLILESASTNQTSMYLCASSTIGTGIYEQYFGPGTRLTVT.

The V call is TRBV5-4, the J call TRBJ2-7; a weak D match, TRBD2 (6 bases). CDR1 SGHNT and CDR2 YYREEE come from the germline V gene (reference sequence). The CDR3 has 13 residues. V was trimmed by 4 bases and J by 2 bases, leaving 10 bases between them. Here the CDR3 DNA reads TGTGCCAGCAGCATAGGGACTGCCTACGAGCAGTACTTC. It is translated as CASSIGTAYEQYF.

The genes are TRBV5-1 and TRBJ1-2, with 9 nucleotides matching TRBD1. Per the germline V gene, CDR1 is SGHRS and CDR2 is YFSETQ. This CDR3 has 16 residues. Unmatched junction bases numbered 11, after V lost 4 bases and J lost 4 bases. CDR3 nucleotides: TGCGCCAGCAGCCCTTTTACAGGGGGCGCGGCCTATGGCTACACCTTC. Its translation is CASSPFTGGAAYGYTF.

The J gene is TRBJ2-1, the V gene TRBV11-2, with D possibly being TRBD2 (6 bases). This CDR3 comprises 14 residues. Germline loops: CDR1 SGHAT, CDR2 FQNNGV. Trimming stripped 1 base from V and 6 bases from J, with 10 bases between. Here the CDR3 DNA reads TGTGCCAGCAGCTTAGGGGGGACTTCCAATGAGCAGTTCTTC. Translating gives CASSLGGTSNEQFF.

The CDR3 nucleotides are TGCGCCAGCAGCTTGGGGGCCCAGGCCGGGGAGCTGTTTTTT. Translated: CASSLGAQAGELFF. The chain has TRBV5-1 and TRBJ2-2; no clear D. This CDR3 is 14 amino acids long. The V gene lost 0 bases and the J gene lost 6 bases, with 9 bases spanning the gap. CDR1 and CDR2 (germline): SGHRS, YFSETQ.

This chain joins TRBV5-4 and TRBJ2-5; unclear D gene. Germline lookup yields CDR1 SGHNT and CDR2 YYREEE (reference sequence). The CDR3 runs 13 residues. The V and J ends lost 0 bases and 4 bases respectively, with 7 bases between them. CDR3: CASSLGLPETQYF. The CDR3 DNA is TGTGCCAGCAGCTTGGGCCTCCCAGAGACCCAGTACTTC.

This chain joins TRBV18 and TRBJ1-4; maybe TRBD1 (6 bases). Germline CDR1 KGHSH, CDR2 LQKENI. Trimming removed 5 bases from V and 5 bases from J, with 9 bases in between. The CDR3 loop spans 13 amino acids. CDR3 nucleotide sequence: TGTGCCAGCTCAAGGGGGAGGAATGAAAAACTGTTTTTT. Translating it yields CASSRGRNEKLFF.

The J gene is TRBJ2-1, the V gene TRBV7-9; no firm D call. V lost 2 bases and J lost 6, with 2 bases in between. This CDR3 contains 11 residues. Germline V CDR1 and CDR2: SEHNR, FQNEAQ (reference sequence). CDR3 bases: TGTGCCAGCAGCTTACCCAATGAGCAGTTCTTC. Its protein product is CASSLPNEQFF.

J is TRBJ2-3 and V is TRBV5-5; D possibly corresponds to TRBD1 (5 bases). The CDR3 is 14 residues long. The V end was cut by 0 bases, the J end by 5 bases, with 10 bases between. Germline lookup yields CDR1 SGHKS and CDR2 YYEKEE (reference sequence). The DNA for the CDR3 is TGTGCCAGCAGCTTGGGGCAGGGTGTAGATACGCAGTATTTT. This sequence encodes CASSLGQGVDTQYF.

The CDR3 DNA reads TGTGCCAGCAGCTTAAGTTCGGATACGCAGTATTTT. Its protein product is CASSLSSDTQYF. The chain joins TRBV11-3 to TRBJ2-3; D not resolved. This CDR3 region has 12 residues. The V gene lost 2 bases and the J gene lost 6 bases, with 6 bases spanning the gap. Germline V gives CDR1 SGHNT, CDR2 YENEEA. The full variable domain, completed using reference TRBV11-3 and TRBJ2-3, is EAGVVQSPRYKIIEKKQPVAFWCNPISGHNTLYWYLQNLGQGPELLIRYENEEAVDDSQLPKDRFSAERLKGVDSTLKIQPAELGDSAVYLCASSLSSDTQYFGPGTRLTVL.

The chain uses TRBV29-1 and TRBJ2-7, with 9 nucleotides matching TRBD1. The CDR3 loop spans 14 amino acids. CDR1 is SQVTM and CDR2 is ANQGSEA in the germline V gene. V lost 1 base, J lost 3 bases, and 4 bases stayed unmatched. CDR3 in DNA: TGCAGCGTTGAAGGGGGACAGGGCAGCTACGAGCAGTACTTC. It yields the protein CSVEGGQGSYEQYF.

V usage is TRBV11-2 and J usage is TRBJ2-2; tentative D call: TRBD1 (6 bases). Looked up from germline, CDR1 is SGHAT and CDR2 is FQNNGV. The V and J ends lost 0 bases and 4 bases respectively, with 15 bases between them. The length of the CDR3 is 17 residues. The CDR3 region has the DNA TGTGCCAGCAGCTTAGATCAGGCTAGCAGGGGCACCGGGGAGCTGTTTTTT. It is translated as CASSLDQASRGTGELFF.

CDR3 sequence: CASHRVHNSPLHF. The CDR3 region has the DNA TGTGCCAGTCACAGGGTCCATAATTCACCCCTCCACTTT. This chain joins TRBV2 and TRBJ1-6, with D possibly matching TRBD1 (6 bases). CDR1 is SNHLY, CDR2 FYNNEI, per germline. V lost 9 bases and J 5 bases, leaving 11 bases between the germline ends. This CDR3 has 13 amino acids.

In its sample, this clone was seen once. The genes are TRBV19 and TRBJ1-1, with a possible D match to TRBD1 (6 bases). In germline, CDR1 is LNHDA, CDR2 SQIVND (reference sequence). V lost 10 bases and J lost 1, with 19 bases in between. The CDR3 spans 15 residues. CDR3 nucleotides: TGTGCCACTAAAGGGACATATACCACGAACACTGAAGCTTTCTTT. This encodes CATKGTYTTNTEAFF. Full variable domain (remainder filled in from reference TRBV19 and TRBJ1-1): DGGITQSPKYLFRKEGQNVTLSCEQNLNHDAMYWYRQDPGQGLRLIYYSQIVNDFQKGDIAEGYSVSREKKESFPLTVTSAQKNPTAFYLCATKGTYTTNTEAFFGQGTRLTVV.

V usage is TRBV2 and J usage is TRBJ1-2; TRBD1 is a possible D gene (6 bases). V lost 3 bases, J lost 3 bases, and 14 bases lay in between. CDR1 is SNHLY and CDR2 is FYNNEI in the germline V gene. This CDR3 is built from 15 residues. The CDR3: CASSDDQGKYYGYTF. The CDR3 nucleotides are TGTGCCAGCAGTGATGATCAGGGGAAATACTATGGCTACACCTTC.

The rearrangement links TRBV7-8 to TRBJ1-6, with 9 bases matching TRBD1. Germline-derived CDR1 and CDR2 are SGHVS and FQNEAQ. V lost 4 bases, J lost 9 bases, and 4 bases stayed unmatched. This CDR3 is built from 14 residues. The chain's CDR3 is CASSSRTGVSPLHF. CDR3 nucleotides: TGTGCCAGCAGCTCCCGGACAGGGGTTTCACCCCTCCACTTT.

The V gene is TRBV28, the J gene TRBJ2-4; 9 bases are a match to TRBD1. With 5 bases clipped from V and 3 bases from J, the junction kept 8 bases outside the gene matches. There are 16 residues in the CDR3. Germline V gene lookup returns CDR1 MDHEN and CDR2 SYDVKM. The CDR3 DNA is TGTGCCAGCAGTCGCGGGGACAGGGTGGTCAAAAACATTCAGTACTTC. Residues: CASSRGDRVVKNIQYF.

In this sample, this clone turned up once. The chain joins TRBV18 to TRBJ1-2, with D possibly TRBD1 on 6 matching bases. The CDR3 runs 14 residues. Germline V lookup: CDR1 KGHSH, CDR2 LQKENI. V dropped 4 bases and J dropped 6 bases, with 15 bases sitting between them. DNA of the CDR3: TGTGCCAGCTCACAGGCGACCGGGGGCGATGGCTACACCTTC. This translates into CASSQATGGDGYTF.

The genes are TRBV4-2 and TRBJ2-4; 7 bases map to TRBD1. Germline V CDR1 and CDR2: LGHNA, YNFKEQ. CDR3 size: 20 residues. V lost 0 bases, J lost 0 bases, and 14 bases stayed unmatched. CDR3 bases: TGTGCCAGCAGCCAAGATCCCTCAATCAGGGGGTCTCTAGCCAAAAACATTCAGTACTTC. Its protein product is CASSQDPSIRGSLAKNIQYF.

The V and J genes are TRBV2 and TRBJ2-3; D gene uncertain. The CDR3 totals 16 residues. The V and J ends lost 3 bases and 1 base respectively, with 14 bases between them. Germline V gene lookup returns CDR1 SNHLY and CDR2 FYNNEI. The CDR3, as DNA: TGTGCCAGCAGTGACATGCGGATTAGGGGCACAGATACGCAGTATTTT. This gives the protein CASSDMRIRGTDTQYF. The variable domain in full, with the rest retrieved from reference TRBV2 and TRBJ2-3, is EPEVTQTPSHQVTQMGQEVILRCVPISNHLYFYWYRQILGQKVEFLVSFYNNEISEKSEIFDDQFSVERPDGSNFTLKIRSTKLEDSAMYFCASSDMRIRGTDTQYFGPGTRLTVL.

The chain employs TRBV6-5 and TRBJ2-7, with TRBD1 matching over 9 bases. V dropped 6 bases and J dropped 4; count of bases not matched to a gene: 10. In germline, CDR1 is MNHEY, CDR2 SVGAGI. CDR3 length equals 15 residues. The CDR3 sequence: CASRTDRGQGYEQYF. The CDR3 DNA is TGTGCCAGCAGAACGGACCGCGGACAGGGGTACGAGCAGTACTTC.

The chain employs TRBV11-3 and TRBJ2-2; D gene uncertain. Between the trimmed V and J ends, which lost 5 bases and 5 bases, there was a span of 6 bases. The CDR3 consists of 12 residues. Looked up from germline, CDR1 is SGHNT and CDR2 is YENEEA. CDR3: CASSPHTGELFF. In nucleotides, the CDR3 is TGTGCCAGCAGCCCCCATACCGGGGAGCTGTTTTTT.

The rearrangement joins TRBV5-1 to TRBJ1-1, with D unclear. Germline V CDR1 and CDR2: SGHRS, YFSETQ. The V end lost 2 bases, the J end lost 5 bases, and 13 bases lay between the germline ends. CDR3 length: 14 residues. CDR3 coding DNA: TGCGCCAGCAGCTTAGGACCGGTAAAGACTGAAGCTTTCTTT. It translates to CASSLGPVKTEAFF. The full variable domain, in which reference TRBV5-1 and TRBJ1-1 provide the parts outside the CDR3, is KAGVTQTPRYLIKTRGQQVTLSCSPISGHRSVSWYQQTPGQGLQFLFEYFSETQRNKGNFPGRFSGRQFSNSRSEMNVSTLELGDSALYLCASSLGPVKTEAFFGQGTRLTVV.

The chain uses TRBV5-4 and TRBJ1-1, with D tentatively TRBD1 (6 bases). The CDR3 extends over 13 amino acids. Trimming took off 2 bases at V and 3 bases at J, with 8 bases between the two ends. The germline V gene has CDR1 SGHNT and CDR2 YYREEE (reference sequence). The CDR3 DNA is TGTGCCAGCAGCTTCAACAGGGACACTGAAGCTTTCTTT. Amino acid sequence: CASSFNRDTEAFF.

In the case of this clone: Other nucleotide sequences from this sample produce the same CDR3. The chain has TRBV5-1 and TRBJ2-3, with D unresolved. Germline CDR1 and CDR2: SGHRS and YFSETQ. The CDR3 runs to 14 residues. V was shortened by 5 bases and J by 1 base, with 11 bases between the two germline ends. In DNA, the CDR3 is TGCGCCAGCAGTCAAGGCGAAGGCACAGATACGCAGTATTTT. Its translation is CASSQGEGTDTQYF.

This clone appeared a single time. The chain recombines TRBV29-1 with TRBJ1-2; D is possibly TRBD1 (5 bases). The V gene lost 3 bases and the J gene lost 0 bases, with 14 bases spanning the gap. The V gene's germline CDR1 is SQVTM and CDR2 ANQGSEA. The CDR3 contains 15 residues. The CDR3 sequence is CSVDQGRRSNYGYTF. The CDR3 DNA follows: TGCAGCGTTGACCAGGGACGGCGCTCTAACTATGGCTACACCTTC.

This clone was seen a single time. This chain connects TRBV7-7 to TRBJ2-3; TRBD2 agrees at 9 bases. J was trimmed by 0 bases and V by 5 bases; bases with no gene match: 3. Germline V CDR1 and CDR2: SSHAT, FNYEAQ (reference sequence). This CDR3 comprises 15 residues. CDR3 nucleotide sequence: TGTGCCAGCAGCCAGGGACTAGCTAGCACAGATACGCAGTATTTT. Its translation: CASSQGLASTDTQYF. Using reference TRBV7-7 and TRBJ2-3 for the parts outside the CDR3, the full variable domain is GAGVSQSPRYKVTKRGQDVTLRCDPISSHATLYWYQQALGQGPEFLTYFNYEAQPDKSGLPSDRFSAERPEGSISTLTIQRTEQRDSAMYRCASSQGLASTDTQYFGPGTRLTVL.

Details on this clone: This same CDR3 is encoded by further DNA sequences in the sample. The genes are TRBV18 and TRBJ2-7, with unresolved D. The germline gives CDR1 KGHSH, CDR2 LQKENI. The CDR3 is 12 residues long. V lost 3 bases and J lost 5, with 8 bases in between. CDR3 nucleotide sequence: TGTGCCAGCTCACCTGCAGGAAACGAGCAGTACTTC. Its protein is CASSPAGNEQYF.

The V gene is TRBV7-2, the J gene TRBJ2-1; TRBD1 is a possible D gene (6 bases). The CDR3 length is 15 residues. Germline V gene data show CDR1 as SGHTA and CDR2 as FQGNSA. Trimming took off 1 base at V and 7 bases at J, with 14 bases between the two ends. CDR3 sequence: CASSLGVAGVNEQFF. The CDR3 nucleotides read TGTGCCAGCAGCTTAGGAGTGGCAGGGGTGAATGAGCAGTTCTTC.

CDR3 nucleotides: TGTGCCAGCAGAACCAAATACAATGAGCAGTTCTTC. This sequence encodes CASRTKYNEQFF. This chain connects TRBV27 to TRBJ2-1; no definite D call. CDR3 length: 12 amino acids. V was shortened by 6 bases and J by 4 bases, with 7 bases between the two germline ends. Looked up from germline, CDR1 is MNHEY and CDR2 is SMNVEV (reference sequence).